This is a list of T cell receptor beta chains from one sample in a study of T-cell reconstitution after alpha-beta-depleted transplantation in children. One entry per CDR3 protein results from TCRdb running MiXCR on the PCR reads. This sample has around 450,000 distinct CDR3 sequences, with roughly 10% found just once. Sequences were derived from PBMCs, sampled before TCRalphabeta/CD19-depleted stem cell transplant. These TCRs come from a child aged 2-15 years with inherited bone marrow failure, due to receive a stem cell transplant. CDR3s include the opening cysteine and the closing phenylalanine or tryptophan. Fields, in order: CDR3 length, D gene, V gene, clone size, J gene, CDR3 protein, CDR3 DNA. D genes are given only for firm matches. Rows give clone size only sometimes, using once, few, many, or a class for an expanded clone.

length: 13; D: -; V: TRBV9; size: few; J: TRBJ2-1; CDR3: CASTGGDHYEQFF; DNA: TGTGCCAGCACGGGGGGCGATCACTATGAGCAGTTCTTC
length: 13; D: -; V: TRBV28; size: -; J: TRBJ2-7; CDR3: CASSFGRRYEQYF; DNA: TGTGCCAGCAGTTTCGGGAGACGGTACGAGCAGTACTTC
length: 15; D: TRBD1; V: TRBV27; size: many; J: TRBJ1-5; CDR3: CASGMTGLGNQPQHF; DNA: TGTGCCAGCGGTATGACAGGGCTCGGCAATCAGCCCCAGCATTTT
length: 15; D: TRBD1; V: TRBV12-5; size: many; J: TRBJ2-7; CDR3: CASGYRGLSFYEQYF; DNA: TGTGCTAGTGGTTACAGGGGGCTGTCTTTCTACGAGCAGTACTTC
length: 19; D: -; V: TRBV27; size: few; J: TRBJ1-4; CDR3: CASSLGTPYLNSDNEKLFF; DNA: TGTGCCAGCAGTTTAGGGACACCCTACCTGAATTCGGATAATGAAAAACTGTTTTTT
length: 14; D: TRBD2; V: TRBV6-5; size: few; J: TRBJ2-1; CDR3: CASSRSSGSNEQFF; DNA: TGTGCCAGCAGCCGATCTAGCGGGAGCAATGAGCAGTTCTTC
length: 21; D: TRBD2; V: TRBV6-2/TRBV6-3; size: many; J: TRBJ2-2; CDR3: CASSYSTRLAGGASNTGELFF; DNA: TGTGCCAGCAGTTACTCTACCAGACTAGCGGGAGGAGCCTCGAACACCGGGGAGCTGTTTTTT
length: 16; D: TRBD2; V: TRBV19; size: -; J: TRBJ2-1; CDR3: CASSKLAGSSYNEQFF; DNA: TGTGCCAGTAGCAAACTAGCGGGTAGTTCCTACAATGAGCAGTTCTTC
length: 16; D: TRBD2; V: TRBV29-1; size: many; J: TRBJ2-3; CDR3: CSVEEPGLAGTDTQYF; DNA: TGCAGCGTTGAAGAACCGGGACTAGCGGGCACAGATACGCAGTATTTT
length: 17; D: TRBD2; V: TRBV20-1; size: few; J: TRBJ2-1; CDR3: CSAQNFLAGGSHNEQFF; DNA: TGCAGTGCTCAGAATTTCCTAGCGGGAGGGTCCCACAATGAGCAGTTCTTC
length: 17; D: TRBD1; V: TRBV7-2; size: many; J: TRBJ2-2; CDR3: CASSYRGRGKGAGELFF; DNA: TGTGCCAGCAGCTACCGGGGCAGGGGGAAAGGGGCCGGGGAGCTGTTTTTT
length: 14; D: -; V: TRBV5-5; size: few; J: TRBJ1-2; CDR3: CASSLVGFAGGYTF; DNA: TGTGCCAGCAGCTTGGTCGGCTTCGCCGGAGGCTACACCTTC
length: 18; D: TRBD2; V: TRBV4-3; size: many; J: TRBJ2-7; CDR3: CASSQVALAGDHSYEQYF; DNA: TGCGCCAGCAGCCAAGTAGCACTAGCGGGAGACCACTCCTACGAGCAGTACTTC
length: 18; D: -; V: TRBV3-1; size: -; J: TRBJ1-6; CDR3: CAISLLGPTSSYNSPLHF; DNA: TGTGCCATCAGTTTATTAGGACCCACGAGCTCCTATAATTCACCCCTCCACTTT
length: 17; D: -; V: TRBV21-1; size: -; J: TRBJ2-7; CDR3: CASSKDSEQMESYEQYF; DNA: TGTGCCAGCAGCAAAGATTCGGAACAGATGGAGTCCTACGAGCAGTACTTC
length: 17; D: -; V: TRBV20-1; size: few; J: TRBJ2-3; CDR3: CSARDFWLAASTDTQYF; DNA: TGCAGTGCTAGAGATTTCTGGCTAGCCGCTAGCACAGATACGCAGTATTTT
length: 16; D: TRBD2; V: TRBV29-1; size: many; J: TRBJ2-1; CDR3: CSATSSGRARSNEQFF; DNA: TGCAGCGCAACCTCGAGCGGGAGGGCCAGGAGCAATGAGCAGTTCTTC
length: 14; D: -; V: TRBV5-6; size: -; J: TRBJ2-3; CDR3: CASSLGRALDTQYF; DNA: TGTGCCAGCAGCTTGGGGCGGGCCTTAGATACGCAGTATTTT
length: 14; D: -; V: TRBV18; size: -; J: TRBJ2-7; CDR3: CASSPLSGAYEQYF; DNA: TGTGCCAGCTCACCACTGTCAGGGGCCTACGAGCAGTACTTC
length: 12; D: -; V: TRBV12-3/TRBV12-4; size: -; J: TRBJ2-2; CDR3: CASRSITGELFF; DNA: TGTGCCAGCAGGTCGATAACCGGGGAGCTGTTTTTT
length: 13; D: -; V: TRBV20-1; size: many; J: TRBJ1-2; CDR3: CSARVAGFGGYTF; DNA: TGCAGTGCTAGAGTTGCGGGTTTCGGAGGCTACACCTTC
length: 16; D: -; V: TRBV7-9; size: many; J: TRBJ2-2; CDR3: CASSPRVAVFTGELFF; DNA: TGTGCCAGCAGCCCCCGGGTAGCGGTCTTCACCGGGGAGCTGTTTTTT
length: 14; D: -; V: TRBV20-1; size: few; J: TRBJ2-3; CDR3: CSAPPGTQKDTQYF; DNA: TGCAGTGCCCCACCCGGGACTCAAAAAGATACGCAGTATTTT
length: 16; D: TRBD1; V: TRBV12-3/TRBV12-4; size: few; J: TRBJ1-4; CDR3: CASSAEQGAQGEKLFF; DNA: TGTGCCAGCAGTGCAGAGCAGGGGGCGCAGGGGGAAAAACTGTTTTTT
length: 15; D: -; V: TRBV4-2; size: many; J: TRBJ2-2; CDR3: CASSQDRPLTGELFF; DNA: TGTGCCAGCAGCCAAGATCGCCCTCTAACCGGGGAGCTGTTTTTT
length: 14; D: -; V: TRBV12-3/TRBV12-4; size: many; J: TRBJ2-7; CDR3: CASSFSLKYYEQYF; DNA: TGTGCCAGCAGTTTTTCACTCAAATACTACGAGCAGTACTTC
length: 17; D: -; V: TRBV4-2; size: few; J: TRBJ2-2; CDR3: CASSPGLEGLNTGELFF; DNA: TGTGCCAGCAGCCCCGGACTTGAGGGCCTTAACACCGGGGAGCTGTTTTTT
length: 15; D: -; V: TRBV28; size: -; J: TRBJ2-5; CDR3: CASSILLGGLETQYF; DNA: TGTGCCAGCAGTATCCTTTTAGGGGGGTTAGAGACCCAGTACTTC
length: 14; D: -; V: TRBV7-8; size: many; J: TRBJ2-5; CDR3: CASSLMVQREAQYF; DNA: TGTGCCAGCAGCTTAATGGTACAGCGCGAGGCCCAGTACTTC
length: 12; D: -; V: TRBV29-1; size: many; J: TRBJ2-2; CDR3: CSVWRGTGELFF; DNA: TGCAGCGTGTGGAGGGGGACCGGGGAGCTGTTTTTT
length: 11; D: -; V: TRBV29-1; size: few; J: TRBJ2-3; CDR3: CSVLVRDTQYF; DNA: TGCAGCGTTCTTGTCAGGGATACGCAGTATTTT
length: 16; D: TRBD1; V: TRBV27; size: many; J: TRBJ2-7; CDR3: CASSLSPGTGFYEQYF; DNA: TGTGCCAGCAGTTTATCCCCCGGGACAGGGTTCTACGAGCAGTACTTC